The subject of this entry is one TCR beta chain. Its antigen is unidentified. Unrecorded immune exposures were likely, despite nominal health at sampling. The sample belongs to a study of cytomegalovirus exposure and HLA in healthy donors. Study-wide findings and caveats: The authors later found HLA-associated TCR beta chains more clonally expanded than equally common others. Later on, a genetic analysis was performed. It linked a missense variant in DCLRE1C with V- and J-gene trimming of TCR beta. Presence/absence analysis assumed near-uniform sequencing depth across donors.

The CDR3 has 14 amino acids. The V gene lost 5 bases and the J gene lost 2 bases, with 13 bases spanning the gap. Germline V gene data show CDR1 as SEHNR and CDR2 as FQNEAQ (reference sequence). This PCR relied on a set of 60 Vbeta primers and 13 Jbeta primers. Using immunoSEQ multiplex PCR, the repertoire was profiled, and TCRdb retains in-frame clones only, with some absent. Counted here are approximately 150,000 clones, approximately 80% occurring once; the ten biggest clones make up more than 3.5%. The sequencing sample was made of PBMCs. V gene TRBV7-9 combines with J gene TRBJ2-7, with a possible D match to TRBD2 (6 bases). This TCR derives from a man younger than 40 in good health and CMV-seropositive. The CDR3 is CASSREAGTYEQYF. In DNA form, the CDR3 reads TGTGCCAGCAGCAGGGAAGCGGGTACCTACGAGCAGTACTTC.